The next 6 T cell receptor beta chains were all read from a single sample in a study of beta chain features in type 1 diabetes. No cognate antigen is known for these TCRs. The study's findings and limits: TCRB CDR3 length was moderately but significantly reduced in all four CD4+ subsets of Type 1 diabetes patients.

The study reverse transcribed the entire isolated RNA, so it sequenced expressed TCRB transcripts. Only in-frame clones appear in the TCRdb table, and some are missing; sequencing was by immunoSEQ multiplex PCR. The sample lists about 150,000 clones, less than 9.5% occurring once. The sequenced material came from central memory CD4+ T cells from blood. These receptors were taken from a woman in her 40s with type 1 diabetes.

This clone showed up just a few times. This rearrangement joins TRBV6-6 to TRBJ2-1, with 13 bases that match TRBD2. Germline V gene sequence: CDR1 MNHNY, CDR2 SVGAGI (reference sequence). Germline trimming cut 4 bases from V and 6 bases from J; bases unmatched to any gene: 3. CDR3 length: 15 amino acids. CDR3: CASSLLAGGINEQFF. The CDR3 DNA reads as TGTGCCAGCAGTTTACTAGCGGGAGGGATCAATGAGCAGTTCTTC.

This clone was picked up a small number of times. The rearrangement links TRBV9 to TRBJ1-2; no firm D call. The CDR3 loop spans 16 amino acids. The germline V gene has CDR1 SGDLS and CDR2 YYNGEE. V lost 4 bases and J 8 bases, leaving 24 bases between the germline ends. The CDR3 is CASSPTPGPGEQGYTF. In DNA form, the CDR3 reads TGTGCCAGCAGCCCCACCCCTGGACCCGGGGAGCAGGGCTACACCTTC.

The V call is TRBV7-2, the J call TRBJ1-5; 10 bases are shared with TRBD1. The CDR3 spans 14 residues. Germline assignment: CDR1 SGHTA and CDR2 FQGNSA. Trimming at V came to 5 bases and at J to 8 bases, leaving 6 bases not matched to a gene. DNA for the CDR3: TGTGCCAGCAGCCTAAGACAGGGGGCGAAGCCCCAGCATTTT. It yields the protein CASSLRQGAKPQHF.

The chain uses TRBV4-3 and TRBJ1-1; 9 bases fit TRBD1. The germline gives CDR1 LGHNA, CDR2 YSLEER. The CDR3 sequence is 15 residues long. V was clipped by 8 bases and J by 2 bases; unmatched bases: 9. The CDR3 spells CASGGADRGNTEAFF. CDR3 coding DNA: TGCGCCAGCGGTGGAGCGGACAGGGGTAACACTGAAGCTTTCTTT.

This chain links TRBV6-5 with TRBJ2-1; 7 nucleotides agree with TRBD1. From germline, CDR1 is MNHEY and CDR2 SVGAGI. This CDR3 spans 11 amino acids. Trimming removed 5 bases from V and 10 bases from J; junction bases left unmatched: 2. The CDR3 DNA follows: TGTGCCAGCAGTGACAGGGCCGAGCAGTTCTTC. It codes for CASSDRAEQFF.

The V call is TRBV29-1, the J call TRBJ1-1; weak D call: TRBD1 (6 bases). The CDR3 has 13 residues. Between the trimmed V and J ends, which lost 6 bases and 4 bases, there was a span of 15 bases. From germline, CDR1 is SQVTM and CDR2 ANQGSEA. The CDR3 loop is CSVGGTRFTEAFF. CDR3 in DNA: TGCAGCGTCGGGGGGACACGGTTCACTGAAGCTTTCTTT.